These T cell receptor beta chains were read from a single sample in a study of T cell responses to AZD1222 COVID-19 vaccine. The repertoire was sequenced with immunoSEQ multiplex PCR; TCRdb's copy has only in-frame clones and lacks some. The sample consists of 95,000 to 150,000 clones, roughly 91% of them appearing once. The sequencing here drew on peripheral blood, taken 28 days after the second AZD1222 dose. The receptors here all came from an adult who received the AZD1222 COVID-19 vaccine. The CDR3 runs from the conserved cysteine through the conserved F or W. Fields, in order: CDR3 DNA, CDR3 protein, D gene, clone size, J gene, V gene. A D gene is named only where the DNA matches it firmly. Not every row has a clone size; where given, it reads once, few, many or a size class.

CDR3nt: TGTGCCAGTAGTAGCCGGGGAGGCAACACCGGGGAGCTGTTTTTT
CDR3aa: CASSSRGGNTGELFF
d_gene: .
abundance: .
j_gene: TRBJ2-2
v_gene: TRBV19

CDR3nt: TGTGCCAGCAGCAAGGGTGCGGCGCTCCTAACCTCAGATACGCAGTATTTT
CDR3aa: CASSKGAALLTSDTQYF
d_gene: .
abundance: .
j_gene: TRBJ2-3
v_gene: TRBV5-4

CDR3nt: TGCGCCAGCAGCCAAGGCGAGATGGGAGCGGCTTTCTTT
CDR3aa: CASSQGEMGAAFF
d_gene: .
abundance: .
j_gene: TRBJ1-1
v_gene: TRBV4-3

CDR3nt: TGTGCCAGCAGCTTAGTGGGGACTAGCGTATACAATGAGCAGTTCTTC
CDR3aa: CASSLVGTSVYNEQFF
d_gene: TRBD2
abundance: .
j_gene: TRBJ2-1
v_gene: TRBV7-2

CDR3nt: TGCGCCAGCAGCTTGGCCTCGACAGGGTACGAGCAGTACTTC
CDR3aa: CASSLASTGYEQYF
d_gene: TRBD1
abundance: .
j_gene: TRBJ2-7
v_gene: TRBV5-1

CDR3nt: TGTGCCACCCGGGAGGGCGGCACAGATACGCAGTATTTT
CDR3aa: CATREGGTDTQYF
d_gene: TRBD2
abundance: .
j_gene: TRBJ2-3
v_gene: TRBV19

CDR3nt: TGTGCCAGTAGCCCGCGGCGGTCGCGGGGGCACTACAATGAGCAGTTCTTC
CDR3aa: CASSPRRSRGHYNEQFF
d_gene: .
abundance: once
j_gene: TRBJ2-1
v_gene: TRBV19

CDR3nt: TGTGCCAGCAGCCCGGGACTAGCGGGAGATACGAACACCGGGGAGCTGTTTTTT
CDR3aa: CASSPGLAGDTNTGELFF
d_gene: TRBD2
abundance: .
j_gene: TRBJ2-2
v_gene: TRBV7-9

CDR3nt: TGTGCCAGCAGCTTATACCAGGGGTACGAGCAGTACTTC
CDR3aa: CASSLYQGYEQYF
d_gene: .
abundance: few
j_gene: TRBJ2-7
v_gene: TRBV7-2

CDR3nt: TGTGCCTGGAGTGTAGCAGAGAACTACGGGAAAGCTTTCTTT
CDR3aa: CAWSVAENYGKAFF
d_gene: .
abundance: .
j_gene: TRBJ1-1
v_gene: TRBV30

CDR3nt: TGTGCCAGCAGTGCCAGGGCGTCACCCCTCCACTTT
CDR3aa: CASSARASPLHF
d_gene: .
abundance: .
j_gene: TRBJ1-6
v_gene: TRBV2

CDR3nt: TGTGCCAGCAGCTTGGCGGGACTAGCGGGAGGCTGGAACAATGAGCAGTTCTTC
CDR3aa: CASSLAGLAGGWNNEQFF
d_gene: TRBD2
abundance: once
j_gene: TRBJ2-1
v_gene: TRBV5-6

CDR3nt: TGTGCCAGCGGGGGGGGCACCGGGGAGCTGTTTTTT
CDR3aa: CASGGGTGELFF
d_gene: TRBD2
abundance: .
j_gene: TRBJ2-2
v_gene: TRBV3-1/TRBV3-2

CDR3nt: TGTGCCAGCAGCTTGCTCAGGGTGAACACTGAAGCTTTCTTT
CDR3aa: CASSLLRVNTEAFF
d_gene: .
abundance: .
j_gene: TRBJ1-1
v_gene: TRBV7-9

CDR3nt: TGCAGCGTTGTTAGCTCTGGGGCCAACGTCCTGACTTTC
CDR3aa: CSVVSSGANVLTF
d_gene: .
abundance: .
j_gene: TRBJ2-6
v_gene: TRBV29-1

CDR3nt: TGTGCCAGCAGTGCCGGGACAGTTAATCAGCCCCAGCATTTT
CDR3aa: CASSAGTVNQPQHF
d_gene: TRBD1
abundance: once
j_gene: TRBJ1-5
v_gene: TRBV2

CDR3nt: TGTGCCAGCAGCGAGACTAGTTCGACCGGGGAGCTGTTTTTT
CDR3aa: CASSETSSTGELFF
d_gene: .
abundance: .
j_gene: TRBJ2-2
v_gene: TRBV7-3

CDR3nt: TGTGCCAGTATCACCGGGGCAGCGGGCGGCCTACATGAGCAGTTCTTC
CDR3aa: CASITGAAGGLHEQFF
d_gene: .
abundance: .
j_gene: TRBJ2-1
v_gene: TRBV19

CDR3nt: TGTGCCAGCAGTCCTCTCCTAAGCTCCTACAATGAGCAGTTCTTC
CDR3aa: CASSPLLSSYNEQFF
d_gene: .
abundance: once
j_gene: TRBJ2-1
v_gene: TRBV27

CDR3nt: TGTGCCAGCAGTGAGTGGGGGGCTAGCAATCAGCCCCAGCATTTT
CDR3aa: CASSEWGASNQPQHF
d_gene: .
abundance: .
j_gene: TRBJ1-5
v_gene: TRBV6-1

CDR3nt: TGTGCCAGCAGCTTCATACCCGGGACCCACAATGAGCAGTTCTTC
CDR3aa: CASSFIPGTHNEQFF
d_gene: .
abundance: .
j_gene: TRBJ2-1
v_gene: TRBV7-2

CDR3nt: TGTGCCATCAGTGATCGGGACAGGGGGCAGGAGACCCAGTACTTC
CDR3aa: CAISDRDRGQETQYF
d_gene: TRBD1
abundance: .
j_gene: TRBJ2-5
v_gene: TRBV10-3

CDR3nt: TGCGCCAGCAGCCAAGATTCTACTAGCGGCTACAATGAGCAGTTCTTC
CDR3aa: CASSQDSTSGYNEQFF
d_gene: TRBD2
abundance: .
j_gene: TRBJ2-1
v_gene: TRBV4-3

CDR3nt: TGTGCCAGCTCACCAGGGATGGGGGGAACTGGCACTGAAGCTTTCTTT
CDR3aa: CASSPGMGGTGTEAFF
d_gene: .
abundance: .
j_gene: TRBJ1-1
v_gene: TRBV18

CDR3nt: TGTGCCAGCAGTTACTCTCCCCTAGCGGGAGCGTCCGAGCAGTACTTC
CDR3aa: CASSYSPLAGASEQYF
d_gene: TRBD2
abundance: .
j_gene: TRBJ2-7
v_gene: TRBV6-6

CDR3nt: TGTGCCAGCAGCGCCAGGACAGGGAGAGGCTACACCTTC
CDR3aa: CASSARTGRGYTF
d_gene: TRBD1
abundance: .
j_gene: TRBJ1-2
v_gene: TRBV9

CDR3nt: TGTGCCAGCAGATCCATAGGGACAGTTGAAGCTTTCTTT
CDR3aa: CASRSIGTVEAFF
d_gene: TRBD1
abundance: .
j_gene: TRBJ1-1
v_gene: TRBV5-6

CDR3nt: TGTGCCAGCAGCTCCTACCCGAGGGGTATGAACACTGAAGCTTTCTTT
CDR3aa: CASSSYPRGMNTEAFF
d_gene: .
abundance: .
j_gene: TRBJ1-1
v_gene: TRBV5-6

CDR3nt: TGTGCCAGCAGCCAGACGGGTGGCAATCAGCCCCAGCATTTT
CDR3aa: CASSQTGGNQPQHF
d_gene: .
abundance: .
j_gene: TRBJ1-5
v_gene: TRBV16

CDR3nt: TGTGCCAGCACCCCCGGATGGACAGGGTCTGAAGCTTTCTTT
CDR3aa: CASTPGWTGSEAFF
d_gene: TRBD1
abundance: .
j_gene: TRBJ1-1
v_gene: TRBV6-5

CDR3nt: TGCGCCAGCAGCTTAAAAAATGGTCCAGGTGAAGCTTTCTTT
CDR3aa: CASSLKNGPGEAFF
d_gene: .
abundance: .
j_gene: TRBJ1-1
v_gene: TRBV5-1

CDR3nt: TGCAGCGTTGCCGGTACTCCGGCCAAAAACATTCAGTACTTC
CDR3aa: CSVAGTPAKNIQYF
d_gene: .
abundance: .
j_gene: TRBJ2-4
v_gene: TRBV29-1

CDR3nt: TGTGCCAGCAGTCCCTCGCAGGGGAGCTATGGCTACACCTTC
CDR3aa: CASSPSQGSYGYTF
d_gene: .
abundance: few
j_gene: TRBJ1-2
v_gene: TRBV2

CDR3nt: TGTGCCAGTAGTTCGGACGGGGATCAGCCCCAGCATTTT
CDR3aa: CASSSDGDQPQHF
d_gene: .
abundance: .
j_gene: TRBJ1-5
v_gene: TRBV19

CDR3nt: TGTGCCAGCAGTGAAGCTGCGGGGGCAAGAGATACGCAGTATTTT
CDR3aa: CASSEAAGARDTQYF
d_gene: .
abundance: .
j_gene: TRBJ2-3
v_gene: TRBV6-4

CDR3nt: TGCGCCAGCAGCCAAGAAGCCGGGCAAAATTCACCCCTCCACTTT
CDR3aa: CASSQEAGQNSPLHF
d_gene: .
abundance: .
j_gene: TRBJ1-6
v_gene: TRBV4-1

CDR3nt: TGCGCCAGCAGCTTGGCAGGGAACACTGAAGCTTTCTTT
CDR3aa: CASSLAGNTEAFF
d_gene: .
abundance: .
j_gene: TRBJ1-1
v_gene: TRBV5-1

CDR3nt: TGTGCCAGCAGTCCCTCCGAGGGACTGAACAATGAGCAGTTCTTC
CDR3aa: CASSPSEGLNNEQFF
d_gene: .
abundance: .
j_gene: TRBJ2-1
v_gene: TRBV7-8

CDR3nt: TGTGCCAGTGCCCGGGACAGGGGCCACGAGCAGTACTTC
CDR3aa: CASARDRGHEQYF
d_gene: TRBD1
abundance: .
j_gene: TRBJ2-7
v_gene: TRBV2

CDR3nt: TGTGCCAGCAGCTTAAGGACGGGGGGGCTTGGCCAAGAGACCCAGTACTTC
CDR3aa: CASSLRTGGLGQETQYF
d_gene: TRBD2
abundance: .
j_gene: TRBJ2-5
v_gene: TRBV11-3

CDR3nt: TGCGCCAGCAGCTTGGCCGGGACAGGGACGGAAAAACTGTTTTTT
CDR3aa: CASSLAGTGTEKLFF
d_gene: TRBD1
abundance: .
j_gene: TRBJ1-4
v_gene: TRBV5-1

CDR3nt: TGTGCCAGCAGTTTAGAGCTTGTCCCCGGGGAGCTGTTTTTT
CDR3aa: CASSLELVPGELFF
d_gene: .
abundance: .
j_gene: TRBJ2-2
v_gene: TRBV27

CDR3nt: TGTGCCAGCAGCGGACAGGGAGGATCACCCCTCCACTTT
CDR3aa: CASSGQGGSPLHF
d_gene: TRBD1
abundance: .
j_gene: TRBJ1-6
v_gene: TRBV12-3/TRBV12-4

CDR3nt: TGTGCCAGCAGTTACTGGTCACTAGCGGCTCTGGAGCAGTTCTTC
CDR3aa: CASSYWSLAALEQFF
d_gene: TRBD2
abundance: .
j_gene: TRBJ2-1
v_gene: TRBV6-2/TRBV6-3

CDR3nt: TGTGCCAGCAGCTTGGGACAGGGGGTTATTTCACCCCTCCACTTT
CDR3aa: CASSLGQGVISPLHF
d_gene: TRBD1
abundance: .
j_gene: TRBJ1-6
v_gene: TRBV5-8

CDR3nt: TGTGCCATCAGTGACCGTTGGGACTATGGCTACACCTTC
CDR3aa: CAISDRWDYGYTF
d_gene: .
abundance: .
j_gene: TRBJ1-2
v_gene: TRBV10-3

CDR3nt: TGTGCCAGCAGCTATGGGACCGGAGCTAGCTTGGATAGCGAGCAGTACTTC
CDR3aa: CASSYGTGASLDSEQYF
d_gene: .
abundance: .
j_gene: TRBJ2-7
v_gene: TRBV5-4

CDR3nt: TGTGCCAGCAGTGATTCCAAGGGTAATGGCTACACCTTC
CDR3aa: CASSDSKGNGYTF
d_gene: .
abundance: .
j_gene: TRBJ1-2
v_gene: TRBV2

CDR3nt: TGTGCCAGCAGTTCCGACAGTAACTATGGCTACACCTTC
CDR3aa: CASSSDSNYGYTF
d_gene: .
abundance: .
j_gene: TRBJ1-2
v_gene: TRBV2

CDR3nt: TGTGCCATCAGTGAGCGTTCCACTGAAGCTTTCTTT
CDR3aa: CAISERSTEAFF
d_gene: .
abundance: .
j_gene: TRBJ1-1
v_gene: TRBV10-3

CDR3nt: TGTGCCAGCTCAGCTACTAGCGGACAGCTATACGAGCAGTACTTC
CDR3aa: CASSATSGQLYEQYF
d_gene: TRBD2
abundance: .
j_gene: TRBJ2-7
v_gene: TRBV18